A single sample is the source of the 8 T cell receptor beta chains below, sequenced in a study of OX40 agonist ivuxolimab in advanced cancers. This table comes from immunoSEQ multiplex PCR, and its TCRdb copy is limited to in-frame clones, with some not included. This table holds 50,000 or so clones, roughly 85% found once. Sequencing used CD4+ or CD8+ T cells sorted from blood, obtained in a trial of the OX40 agonist ivuxolimab. The receptors originated from an adult with an advanced solid tumor such as melanoma, head and neck, liver or kidney cancer.

The genes are TRBV4-2 and TRBJ1-5; no definite D call. Between the trimmed V and J ends, which lost 0 bases and 1 base, there was a span of 10 bases. The CDR3 contains 16 residues. Germline CDR1 and CDR2: LGHNA and YNFKEQ. Here the CDR3 DNA reads TGTGCCAGCAGCCAAGAAGAGGAAAGGAGCAATCAGCCCCAGCATTTT. Translated: CASSQEEERSNQPQHF.

V and J are TRBV15 and TRBJ1-5; D may be TRBD1 (6 bases). Germline values: CDR1 LNHNV, CDR2 YYDKDF (reference sequence). V dropped 5 bases and J dropped 2 bases, with 10 bases sitting between them. CDR3 size: 14 residues. The CDR3 sequence is CATSVGAGNQPQHF. DNA for the CDR3: TGTGCCACCAGCGTGGGGGCTGGCAATCAGCCCCAGCATTTT.

The rearrangement uses TRBV19 and TRBJ1-1; D unclear. The CDR3 extends over 13 amino acids. Trimming took off 3 bases at V and 3 bases at J, with 8 bases between the two ends. Per the germline V gene, CDR1 is LNHDA and CDR2 is SQIVND (reference sequence). CDR3 bases: TGTGCCAGTAGTATCGGGGTTCACACTGAAGCTTTCTTT. Translated: CASSIGVHTEAFF.

The rearrangement joins TRBV7-9 to TRBJ2-1; 9 bases fit TRBD2. Trimming cost V 5 bases and J 6 bases; bases outside gene matches: 8. The CDR3 loop spans 15 amino acids. Germline CDR1 is SEHNR and CDR2 is FQNEAQ (reference sequence). The CDR3 DNA is TGTGCCAGCAGCGCCTTCAGCGGGGGGCCCAATGAGCAGTTCTTC. Encoded protein: CASSAFSGGPNEQFF.

The chain combines TRBV7-9 with TRBJ2-7; 13 bases align to TRBD2. This CDR3 contains 14 residues. Germline values: CDR1 SEHNR, CDR2 FQNEAQ (reference sequence). Germline trimming cut 5 bases from V and 7 bases from J; bases unmatched to any gene: 5. For the CDR3, the DNA is TGTGCCAGCAGCCCAACGGGACTAGCGGGGGAGCAGTACGTC. Translating it yields CASSPTGLAGEQYV.

The chain recombines TRBV28 with TRBJ1-5, with D uncertain. The V gene's germline CDR1 is MDHEN and CDR2 SYDVKM. Trimming took off 6 bases at V and 5 bases at J, with 14 bases between the two ends. The CDR3 spans 14 residues. The CDR3 protein is CASSRSFLDQPQHF. CDR3 bases: TGTGCCAGCAGCCGATCGTTTTTGGATCAGCCCCAGCATTTT.

This chain joins TRBV9 and TRBJ2-1; 10 nucleotides line up with TRBD2. This CDR3 comprises 17 residues. Germline V gene lookup returns CDR1 SGDLS and CDR2 YYNGEE. V was clipped by 1 base and J by 3 bases; unmatched bases: 7. In DNA form, the CDR3 reads TGTGCCAGCAGCGTACGTATAGCGGGGGGAAACTACAATGAGCAGTTCTTC. Translating it yields CASSVRIAGGNYNEQFF.

The chain combines TRBV6-5 with TRBJ2-3; either TRBD1 or TRBD2 may supply D (5 bases each). The CDR3 has 15 amino acids. Looked up from germline, CDR1 is MNHEY and CDR2 is SVGAGI. V was clipped by 0 bases and J by 4 bases, with 11 bases between them. The CDR3 bases are TGTGCCAGCAGTTACTCCGCCGGGGCAGCAGATACGCAGTATTTT. Encoded protein: CASSYSAGAADTQYF.